This is a list of T cell receptor beta chains from one sample in a study of shared clonotypes between healthy human individuals. Using immunoSEQ multiplex PCR, the repertoire was profiled, and TCRdb retains in-frame clones only, with some absent. This sample carries some 2,100,000 clones, about 93% of them seen once, and the ten largest clones take 1.5% to 2%. The sample consisted of naive CD8+ T cells from PBMCs. All receptors derive from a man between 18 and 35 years old in good health. Some clones in this sample may be carry-over from other donors' samples. The CDR3 runs from the conserved cysteine through the conserved F or W. A D gene is named only where the DNA matches it firmly. Size tells how often a clone was seen (once, few, many) or the class of an expanded clone, and some rows leave it out.

J	length	D	V	size	DNA	CDR3
TRBJ2-1	13	TRBD1	TRBV28	NA	TGTGCCAGCAGTTTGGGACAGCGAAATGAGCAGTTCTTC	CASSLGQRNEQFF
TRBJ2-1	19	TRBD1	TRBV4-2	NA	TGTGCCAGCAGCCTCGGGACAGGGGGATGGCGGTCGAAGGGGAATGAGCAGTTCTTC	CASSLGTGGWRSKGNEQFF
TRBJ2-7	16	TRBD1	TRBV28	NA	TGTGCCAGCAGTCCTTCTGACAGGGTCATCCCCTACGAGCAGTACTTC	CASSPSDRVIPYEQYF
TRBJ2-7	13	NA	TRBV27	NA	TGTGCCAGCAGTTTATGGAGCAGGGCCGAGCAGTACTTC	CASSLWSRAEQYF
TRBJ2-5	16	TRBD2	TRBV6-5	NA	TGTGCCAGCAGTTACGCGCGGGAGGGCCTGAGGAAGACCCAGTACTTC	CASSYAREGLRKTQYF
TRBJ1-1	14	TRBD1	TRBV7-9	once	TGTGCCACCGACACAGGGGGAGTGAACACTGAAGCTTTCTTT	CATDTGGVNTEAFF
TRBJ2-7	15	NA	TRBV2	NA	TGTGCCAGCATCCAGGCGGCACTGGCCTCCTACGAGCAGTACTTC	CASIQAALASYEQYF
TRBJ2-7	18	TRBD1	TRBV27	NA	TGTGCCAGCAGTTTTCAGGGACAGGGGCCCTCTTTGCACTACGAGCAGTACTTC	CASSFQGQGPSLHYEQYF
TRBJ2-7	15	TRBD2	TRBV13	NA	TGTGCCAGCAGCTCTAGCGGGAATGCTATCCTGGGGCAGTACTTC	CASSSSGNAILGQYF
TRBJ2-7	16	NA	TRBV4-1	NA	TGCGCCAGCAGCAGCCGGGCCCAAGGAAGGAATTACGAGCAGTACTTC	CASSSRAQGRNYEQYF
TRBJ2-3	16	TRBD1	TRBV4-1	NA	TGCGCCAGCAGCCAAGGCCTGAGACAGGGGGGCGATACGCAGTATTTT	CASSQGLRQGGDTQYF
TRBJ2-7	9	NA	TRBV27	NA	TGTGCCAGCTCCTACGAGCAGTACTTC	CASSYEQYF
TRBJ2-7	14	NA	TRBV18	NA	TGTGCCAGCTCACCAGTGGCAGGTATCTACGAGCAGTACTTC	CASSPVAGIYEQYF
TRBJ2-1	14	NA	TRBV5-6	NA	TGTGCCAGCATGGGGTTTGCGTCTTACAATGAGCAGTTCTTC	CASMGFASYNEQFF
TRBJ2-1	14	NA	TRBV11-2	NA	TGTGCCAGCAGCTTCGGGGGGCTTTACAATGAGCAGTTCTTC	CASSFGGLYNEQFF
TRBJ1-2	15	NA	TRBV11-2	NA	TGTGCCAGCAGCGGTTTAAGCAGAAAGACCTATGGCTACACCTTC	CASSGLSRKTYGYTF
TRBJ1-2	14	NA	TRBV4-3	NA	TGCGCCAGCAGCCAAGATAGGGCCGATTTTGGCTACACCTTC	CASSQDRADFGYTF
TRBJ2-3	15	NA	TRBV7-6	NA	TGTGCCAGCAGCTTAGGGGGGAACCCGGCCGATACGCAGTATTTT	CASSLGGNPADTQYF
TRBJ2-7	16	NA	TRBV7-9	once	TGTGCCAGCAGCTCTGAACATCACGAGCCCTTTTACGAGCAGTACTTC	CASSSEHHEPFYEQYF
TRBJ2-5	14	TRBD1	TRBV7-7	NA	TGTGCCAGCAGCTTTGGACAGGGGCAAGAGACCCAGTACTTC	CASSFGQGQETQYF
TRBJ1-2	13	NA	TRBV6-1	NA	TGTGCCACAGGCCAGGGCCCGTTCTATGGCTACACCTTC	CATGQGPFYGYTF
TRBJ1-2	13	NA	TRBV10-3	NA	TGTGCCATCAGTGAGCGGCCAGATTATGGCTACACCTTC	CAISERPDYGYTF
TRBJ2-7	14	NA	TRBV9	NA	TGTGCCAGCAGCTTGGGACTTCTAGATGATGAGCAGTACTTC	CASSLGLLDDEQYF
TRBJ2-7	14	TRBD2	TRBV27	NA	TGTGCCAGCAGTCTAGCGGGAGTCCAGGACGAGCAGTACTTC	CASSLAGVQDEQYF
TRBJ2-7	14	TRBD2	TRBV19	NA	TGTGCCAGTAGACGGGCTAGCGGATCATACGAGCAGTACTTC	CASRRASGSYEQYF
TRBJ2-1	13	NA	TRBV4-1	NA	TGCGCCAGCAGCCAGGCCGTAAAGGATGAGCAGTTCTTC	CASSQAVKDEQFF
TRBJ2-4	16	NA	TRBV14	NA	TGTGCCAGCAGCCAAGGGACGGCGCTAGCCAAAAACATTCAGTACTTC	CASSQGTALAKNIQYF